Listed below are T cell receptor beta chains from one sample, sequenced in a study of beta chain features in type 1 diabetes. TCRdb's table, derived via immunoSEQ multiplex PCR, lists solely in-frame clones and lacks some. This table holds 900,000 or so clones, about a sixth found once. The sample comprised naive CD4+ T cells from blood. The receptors originated from a woman aged 18-29 years in good health. Each CDR3 is given with its conserved first and last residue. A D gene is named only where the DNA matches it firmly. Expanded clones get a size class; other rows say once, few or many, or leave the size out.

v_call,j_call,clone_size,d_call,cdr3_aa,cdr3_nt
TRBV6-6,TRBJ1-1,NA,TRBD1,CAISKTDRESEAFF,TGTGCCATCAGCAAGACGGACAGGGAGTCTGAAGCTTTCTTT
TRBV6-4,TRBJ1-2,NA,TRBD1,CASSDSRDSGGYTF,TGTGCCAGCAGTGACTCGAGGGACAGTGGTGGCTACACCTTC
TRBV5-6,TRBJ1-3,NA,NA,CASSLAEDRDTTIGTIYF,TGTGCCAGCAGCTTGGCGGAAGACCGGGACACCACTATAGGGACCATATATTTT
TRBV18,TRBJ2-1,NA,TRBD2,CASSPPAGALNEQFF,TGTGCCAGCTCACCACCGGCGGGAGCCCTCAATGAGCAGTTCTTC
TRBV25-1,TRBJ2-3,NA,NA,CASSERGGSRTDTQYF,TGTGCCAGCAGTGAACGTGGCGGATCTCGCACAGATACGCAGTATTTT
TRBV11-2,TRBJ2-1,NA,TRBD2,CASSLMLAGGYNEQFF,TGTGCCAGCAGCTTAATGCTAGCGGGGGGATACAATGAGCAGTTCTTC
TRBV19,TRBJ2-1,few,TRBD2,CASSNPWTSGSSYNEQFF,TGTGCCAGTAGTAACCCCTGGACTAGCGGTAGCTCCTACAATGAGCAGTTCTTC
TRBV2,TRBJ2-3,NA,NA,CASKIPPRLDTQYF,TGTGCCAGCAAGATACCCCCCCGGTTAGATACGCAGTATTTT
TRBV4-2,TRBJ2-1,NA,NA,CASSPTLLSYNEQFF,TGTGCCAGCAGCCCAACTCTCCTCTCCTACAATGAGCAGTTCTTC
TRBV2,TRBJ2-7,NA,NA,CASSETGFEAYEQYF,TGTGCCAGCAGTGAAACAGGGTTTGAGGCCTACGAGCAGTACTTC
TRBV10-3,TRBJ2-7,few,NA,CAISESLGEQYF,TGTGCCATCAGTGAGTCGTTGGGCGAGCAGTACTTC
TRBV21-1,TRBJ2-1,many,NA,CASSKNGVNNEQFF,TGTGCCAGCAGCAAAAACGGGGTGAACAATGAGCAGTTCTTC
TRBV29-1,TRBJ2-3,few,TRBD2,CSAGLAMSTDTQYF,TGCAGCGCGGGACTAGCGATGAGCACAGATACGCAGTATTTT
TRBV4-1,TRBJ2-6,NA,TRBD1,CASSPDRARVLTF,TGCGCCAGCAGCCCGGACAGGGCCCGCGTCCTGACTTTC
TRBV6-5,TRBJ2-7,few,NA,CASSYSSARGYEQYF,TGTGCCAGCAGTTACTCGAGTGCTAGGGGCTACGAGCAGTACTTC
TRBV28,TRBJ2-3,NA,TRBD2,CASSMSGLAGGPDTQYF,TGTGCCAGCAGCATGTCGGGACTAGCGGGAGGCCCAGATACGCAGTATTTT
TRBV15,TRBJ2-1,NA,NA,CATSGMPIYNEQFF,TGTGCCACCAGCGGGATGCCGATCTACAATGAGCAGTTCTTC
TRBV6-5,TRBJ2-3,NA,NA,CASSYSTGVDTQYF,TGTGCCAGCAGTTACTCGACGGGAGTAGATACGCAGTATTTT
TRBV6-6,TRBJ2-1,NA,NA,CASSYRGAYNEQFF,TGTGCCAGCAGTTACAGGGGGGCCTACAATGAGCAGTTCTTC